Here is one TCR beta chain with its context. The V end lost 3 bases, the J end lost 2 bases, and 2 bases lay between the germline ends. Germline CDR1 SGHNT, CDR2 YENEEA. The CDR3 contains 11 residues. Sequencing was performed with immunoSEQ multiplex PCR; in TCRdb, only in-frame clones are kept and a portion is missing. The top ten hold about 2.3% of the sample, which has roughly 66,000 clones, roughly 87% seen once. The data were taken from a study of OX40 agonist ivuxolimab in advanced cancers. The chain has TRBV11-3 and TRBJ2-7, with unresolved D. Material: CD4+ or CD8+ T cells sorted from blood, obtained in a trial of the OX40 agonist ivuxolimab. This receptor was identified in an adult with an advanced solid tumor such as melanoma, head and neck, liver or kidney cancer. The CDR3: CASSFTYEQYF. In DNA, the CDR3 is TGTGCCAGCAGCTTTACCTACGAGCAGTACTTC.